This T cell receptor beta chain was obtained from a study of CD8 T cells in ankylosing spondylitis. This clonotype was counted between two and nine times. Its target is unknown. MiXCR, applied by TCRdb to the 5' RACE reads, yields one record per CDR3 protein. The data contain about 330,000 distinct CDR3 sequences, under 8.5% of them seen just once; the ten biggest clones take up less than 15%. Whole-study findings and limits: Roughly eight highly homologous variants made up a TCR beta motif, and this motif appeared characteristic of ankylosing spondylitis blood. A number of the motif variants had already been described in reactive arthritis synovial fluid and blood. Peripheral blood samples showed relatively rare disease-linked clones, and these clones were CD8+.

V lost 5 bases and J lost 1, with 15 bases in between. The CDR3 has 15 amino acids. The sequencing sample was made of blood, either unsorted or a sorted T cell fraction (not recorded which). V gene TRBV12-3 or TRBV12-4 combines with J gene TRBJ2-7; D gene unclear. The clonotype was recovered from a male donor with ankylosing spondylitis. The CDR3 DNA follows: TGTGCCAGCAGTGCTGTTAGTACGGCGTCCTACGAGCAGTACTTC. Protein sequence: CASSAVSTASYEQYF.